The 32 T cell receptor beta chains below all came from one sample that was sequenced in a study of blood T cell repertoires in COVID-19. Libraries were prepared by immunoSEQ multiplex PCR; TCRdb keeps only in-frame clonotypes and omits some of them. The repertoire consists of roughly 200,000 clones, with 80% to 90% occurring once and the leading ten covering 15% to 20%. Input material: peripheral blood. These receptors were obtained from a woman of 80 years or more with active or convalescent COVID-19.

The V gene is TRBV6-5, the J gene TRBJ1-2; D is unclear. In germline, CDR1 is MNHEY, CDR2 SVGAGI. CDR3 length equals 13 residues. Between the trimmed V and J ends, which lost 6 bases and 4 bases, there was a span of 12 bases. For the CDR3, the DNA is TGTGCCAGCAGCGGACTGGTCGGCTATGGCTACACCTTC. The encoded protein is CASSGLVGYGYTF.

This chain joins TRBV15 and TRBJ1-1; no firm D call. Germline V gives CDR1 LNHNV, CDR2 YYDKDF (reference sequence). The V end lost 3 bases, the J end lost 1 base, and 6 bases lay between the germline ends. This CDR3 has 13 residues. The CDR3 sequence: CATSSSPNTEAFF. The CDR3 DNA reads TGTGCCACCAGCAGCAGTCCGAACACTGAAGCTTTCTTT.

This chain uses TRBV18 with TRBJ2-3; 11 nucleotides match TRBD1. From germline, CDR1 is KGHSH and CDR2 LQKENI. This CDR3 has 18 amino acids. V gave up 2 bases and J gave up 4 bases; unmatched junction bases: 11. CDR3 loop: CASSPTWEWTGGADTQYF. The CDR3 DNA reads as TGTGCCAGCTCACCAACGTGGGAATGGACAGGGGGCGCAGATACGCAGTATTTT.

The chain combines TRBV6-5 with TRBJ1-4, with D perhaps TRBD1 (5 bases). CDR3 length equals 13 residues. Trimming pared 7 bases from V and 6 bases from J, leaving 12 bases between. Germline V CDR1 and CDR2: MNHEY, SVGAGI. CDR3 protein: CASTGGVYEKLFF. Written as DNA, the CDR3 is TGTGCCAGCACGGGAGGGGTTTATGAAAAACTGTTTTTT.

The DNA of the CDR3 is TGTGCCAGCAGCTTGGCTCAGGGTGGATCTCTCTCTGGGGCCAACGTCCTGACTTTC. It translates to CASSLAQGGSLSGANVLTF. This rearrangement joins TRBV7-3 to TRBJ2-6; maybe TRBD1 (5 bases). The CDR3 loop spans 19 amino acids. Germline CDR1 reads SGHTA; CDR2 reads FQGTGA. Trimming removed 3 bases from V and 0 bases from J, with 18 bases in between.

V is TRBV29-1 and J is TRBJ2-5; D is possibly TRBD2 (5 bases). CDR1 and CDR2 (germline): SQVTM, ANQGSEA. The V end lost 7 bases, the J end lost 5 bases, and 14 bases lay between the germline ends. The CDR3 runs 12 residues. This CDR3 is CSGSSRGETQYF. The CDR3 DNA follows: TGCAGCGGGAGTTCTAGAGGGGAGACCCAGTACTTC.

This chain links TRBV5-4 with TRBJ2-5; no clear D gene. Deletions cut 2 bases from V and 1 base from J, with 3 bases between. The CDR3 contains 12 residues. The germline gives CDR1 SGHNT, CDR2 YYREEE (reference sequence). The CDR3 DNA reads TGTGCCAGCAGCTTCGTCCAAGAGACCCAGTACTTC. Translated: CASSFVQETQYF.

This chain uses TRBV9 with TRBJ2-2; TRBD2 matches at 8 bases. The germline V gene encodes CDR1 SGDLS and CDR2 YYNGEE. The CDR3 contains 16 residues. The V gene end was trimmed by 5 bases and the J gene end by 6 bases; junction bases not matched to a gene: 12. Here the CDR3 reads CASRSRGSGGPGELFF. The CDR3 nucleotides read TGTGCCAGCAGAAGTAGAGGAAGCGGGGGTCCCGGGGAGCTGTTTTTT.

As concerns this clone: A clone one base away is much larger, so this may be a read error. The chain recombines TRBV3-1 (or the pseudogene TRBV3-2) with TRBJ2-1; TRBD2 matches at 9 bases. The J segment lost 0 bases and the V segment lost 4 bases, leaving 1 base of the junction unmatched. The CDR3 spans 15 residues. Germline CDR1 and CDR2: LGHDT and YNNKEL (reference sequence). CDR3 amino acids: CASSLSGSSYNEQFF. CDR3 sequence (DNA): TGTGCCAGCAGCCTTAGCGGGAGCTCCTACAATGAGCAGTTCTTC.

Here the CDR3 DNA reads TGTGCCTGGGAAACAGGGGGCAGGAATAATTCACCCCTCCACTTT. It specifies CAWETGGRNNSPLHF. This rearrangement joins TRBV30 to TRBJ1-6; 9 positions match TRBD1. The CDR3 runs 15 residues. Germline trimming cut 5 bases from V and 5 bases from J; bases unmatched to any gene: 7. Per the germline V gene, CDR1 is GTSNPN and CDR2 is SVGIG (reference sequence). The full variable domain, its missing parts supplied by reference TRBV30 and TRBJ1-6, is SQTIHQWPATLVQPVGSPLSLECTVEGTSNPNLYWYRQAAGRGLQLLFYSVGIGQISSEVPQNLSASRPQDRQFILSSKKLLLSDSGFYLCAWETGGRNNSPLHFGNGTRLTVT.

The rearrangement joins TRBV7-3 to TRBJ2-7, with 8 bases matching TRBD1. The CDR3 totals 14 residues. The ends lost 2 bases at V and 3 bases at J; junction bases unmatched: 3. Per the germline V gene, CDR1 is SGHTA and CDR2 is FQGTGA. DNA for the CDR3: TGTGCCAGCAGCTTAGCAGGGGGCGGCTACGAGCAGTACTTC. It yields the protein CASSLAGGGYEQYF.

V and J are TRBV5-4 and TRBJ2-1; D remains unclear. Germline lookup yields CDR1 SGHNT and CDR2 YYREEE (reference sequence). CDR3 length: 13 amino acids. Trimming stripped 4 bases from V and 8 bases from J, with 13 bases between. The CDR3 DNA follows: TGTGCCAGCAGCACCGACTCCCTTTATGAGCAGTTCTTC. Translation gives CASSTDSLYEQFF.

A few counts support this clone. The chain links TRBV6-2 or TRBV6-3 to TRBJ2-5; the match to TRBD2 covers 7 bases. The CDR3 is 16 amino acids. V gave up 4 bases and J gave up 4 bases; unmatched junction bases: 12. CDR1 is MNHEY and CDR2 is SVGEGT in the germline V gene. The CDR3 coding sequence is TGTGCCAGCAGTTCACGAGGCAGCGGGATAGTAGAGACCCAGTACTTC. Amino acid sequence: CASSSRGSGIVETQYF.

This clone was seen only once. V usage is TRBV7-2 and J usage is TRBJ1-2; D remains ambiguous. Germline V CDR1 and CDR2: SGHTA, FQGNSA. The CDR3 runs to 13 residues. The V end was cut by 6 bases, the J end by 2 bases, with 10 bases between. The CDR3: CASSPVSNYGYTF. The DNA of the CDR3 is TGTGCCAGCAGTCCAGTTTCAAACTATGGCTACACCTTC.

The chain recombines TRBV18 with TRBJ1-1; possibly TRBD1 for D (6 bases). Germline V gene sequence: CDR1 KGHSH, CDR2 LQKENI. This CDR3 is 14 amino acids long. V lost 6 bases and J 7 bases, leaving 18 bases between the germline ends. In DNA, the CDR3 is TGTGCCAGCTCGGGAACAGGGAGCTCGGGTGAAGCTTTCTTT. It specifies CASSGTGSSGEAFF. The full variable domain, completed using reference TRBV18 and TRBJ1-1, is NAGVMQNPRHLVRRRGQEARLRCSPMKGHSHVYWYRQLPEEGLKFMVYLQKENIIDESGMPKERFSAEFPKEGPSILRIQQVVRGDSAAYFCASSGTGSSGEAFFGQGTRLTVV.

The chain uses TRBV27 and TRBJ2-3; 7 bases map to TRBD2. CDR1 is MNHEY, CDR2 SMNVEV, per germline (reference sequence). This CDR3 contains 16 residues. Unmatched junction bases numbered 5, after V lost 2 bases and J lost 0 bases. The CDR3 region has the DNA TGTGCCAGCAGTTTACGGCTAGCGGCTAGCACAGATACGCAGTATTTT. This encodes CASSLRLAASTDTQYF.

The V gene is TRBV6-6, the J gene TRBJ2-7; 10 nucleotides agree with TRBD1. This CDR3 has 17 amino acids. With V trimmed by 5 bases and J by 3 bases, 13 bases remained unmatched. CDR1 MNHNY and CDR2 SVGAGI come from the germline V gene (reference sequence). CDR3 in DNA: TGTGCCAGCAGTCAAAATTCCGGGACAGGGGTGGTCTACGAGCAGTACTTC. Amino acids: CASSQNSGTGVVYEQYF.

This clone was detected once. At the DNA level, this CDR3 is encoded by other sequences in the same sample as well. This chain connects TRBV6-5 to TRBJ2-7; 10 nucleotides agree with TRBD1. There are 14 residues in the CDR3. Germline V gene sequence: CDR1 MNHEY, CDR2 SVGAGI. J gave up 2 bases and V 2 bases, and 0 bases lay outside the gene matches. CDR3: CASSYGTGAYEQYF. CDR3 in DNA: TGTGCCAGCAGTTACGGGACAGGGGCCTACGAGCAGTACTTC.

On this clone itself: Other DNA sequences in the same sample also yield this CDR3. The chain carries TRBV7-2 and TRBJ1-1; possible D gene TRBD1, 5 bases. V lost 6 bases and J 1 base, leaving 9 bases between the germline ends. Germline CDR1 SGHTA, CDR2 FQGNSA. The CDR3 runs 13 residues. CDR3: CASSLRGNTEAFF. The CDR3 nucleotides read TGTGCCAGCAGTCTTAGGGGGAACACTGAAGCTTTCTTT.

The chain uses TRBV27 and TRBJ2-5; weak D call: TRBD2 (5 bases). V was pared by 0 bases and J by 2 bases, with 13 bases between. This CDR3 has 16 amino acids. The germline V gene has CDR1 MNHEY and CDR2 SMNVEV (reference sequence). For the CDR3, the DNA is TGTGCCAGCAGTTTATCTGTAGAGGGTGTACAAGAGACCCAGTACTTC. Translating gives CASSLSVEGVQETQYF.

The chain carries TRBV11-1 and TRBJ2-2; 7 positions match TRBD2. Germline V gives CDR1 SGHAT, CDR2 FQDESV (reference sequence). Losses at the gene ends were 3 bases for V and 4 bases for J; bases not matched to a gene: 8. There are 16 residues in the CDR3. Here the CDR3 DNA reads TGTGCCAGCAGCTTGACTAGCTTTCGGGGCACCGGGGAGCTGTTTTTT. It yields the protein CASSLTSFRGTGELFF.

This CDR3 is CASSLRSGALSYNEQFF. Here the CDR3 DNA reads TGTGCCAGCAGTTTAAGGTCAGGGGCCTTGAGCTACAATGAGCAGTTCTTC. The gene calls are TRBV27 and TRBJ2-1; weak D call: TRBD1 (6 bases). Germline values: CDR1 MNHEY, CDR2 SMNVEV (reference sequence). Trimming stripped 2 bases from V and 3 bases from J, with 17 bases between. This CDR3 region has 17 residues.

This chain connects TRBV27 to TRBJ2-3, with 7 bases identical to TRBD2. Germline V lookup: CDR1 MNHEY, CDR2 SMNVEV (reference sequence). J was trimmed by 7 bases and V by 5 bases; bases with no gene match: 18. The CDR3 covers 17 residues. CDR3 region: CASSPSGLPGSGYTQYF. The CDR3 DNA sequence: TGTGCCAGCAGTCCCTCGGGACTACCTGGGTCAGGGTATACGCAGTATTTT.

The chain links TRBV19 to TRBJ2-5, with a tentative D call TRBD2 (7 bases). This CDR3 is built from 16 residues. V lost 4 bases, J lost 4 bases, and 19 bases lay in between. The V gene's germline CDR1 is LNHDA and CDR2 SQIVND (reference sequence). CDR3 amino acids: CASSTPAGEGRETQYF. As DNA, the CDR3 is TGTGCCAGTAGTACCCCGGCAGGGGAGGGTAGAGAGACCCAGTACTTC.

The V call is TRBV7-9, the J call TRBJ1-4; D unclear. The V gene's germline CDR1 is SEHNR and CDR2 FQNEAQ (reference sequence). The V end was cut by 1 base, the J end by 8 bases, with 11 bases between. The CDR3 runs to 14 residues. CDR3 in DNA: TGTGCCAGCAGCTTAGGGACTCTAGGGGAAAAACTGTTTTTT. Encoded protein: CASSLGTLGEKLFF.

V gene TRBV2 combines with J gene TRBJ2-7; TRBD2 aligns across 13 bases. The CDR3 is made up of 14 amino acids. The germline CDR1 and CDR2 sequences are SNHLY and FYNNEI. J gave up 9 bases and V 6 bases, and 8 bases lay outside the gene matches. This CDR3 is CASSTLGLAGWQYF. The CDR3 coding sequence is TGTGCCAGCAGCACGCTGGGACTAGCGGGGTGGCAGTACTTC.

The chain uses TRBV2 and TRBJ2-5, with TRBD1 identical over 12 bases. The trim removed 7 bases at V and 5 bases at J, leaving 8 bases unmatched. The germline V gene encodes CDR1 SNHLY and CDR2 FYNNEI. CDR3 length equals 15 residues. CDR3: CASTSGTGGRETQYF. The CDR3 DNA reads TGTGCCAGCACCTCCGGGACAGGGGGCCGCGAGACCCAGTACTTC.

The chain is built from TRBV7-9 and TRBJ1-1; no firm D call. The V end was cut by 3 bases, the J end by 1 base, with 12 bases between. The CDR3 has 15 amino acids. CDR1 and CDR2 from the germline V gene are SEHNR and FQNEAQ (reference sequence). This chain's CDR3 is CASSFRTAPNTEAFF. In DNA, the CDR3 is TGTGCCAGCAGCTTTAGAACAGCCCCGAACACTGAAGCTTTCTTT.

To note about this clone: Because the CDR3 is missing its conserved closing phenylalanine or tryptophan, this is likely a read error. The DNA is omitted, as the CDR3 cannot be located on it reliably, and the CDR3 follows TCRdb's listing. V usage is TRBV4-3 and J usage is TRBJ2-7; the table's D call TRBD2 went unverified against the DNA. Both ends counted, the CDR3 spans 10 residues. The germline gives CDR1 LGHNA, CDR2 YSLEER. The CDR3 is CASSGVVGRR.

The chain uses TRBV6-2 or TRBV6-3 and TRBJ2-7; a possible D gene is TRBD2 (7 bases). CDR3 length: 17 residues. Germline V gives CDR1 MNHEY, CDR2 SVGEGT. Trimming took off 5 bases at V and 2 bases at J, with 22 bases between the two ends. In nucleotides, the CDR3 is TGTGCCAGCAGTGGGGAACAGGGAGGGATGACTCCCTACGAGCAGTACTTC. Protein: CASSGEQGGMTPYEQYF.

The chain employs TRBV28 and TRBJ2-3, with 8 bases matching TRBD1. Germline CDR1 MDHEN, CDR2 SYDVKM. V dropped 4 bases and J dropped 6; count of bases not matched to a gene: 6. The CDR3 covers 14 residues. DNA for the CDR3: TGTGCCAGCAGTTCCCCGACAGGGGTGGATACGCAGTATTTT. Translating gives CASSSPTGVDTQYF.

About this clone itself: At the DNA level, this CDR3 is encoded by other sequences in the same sample as well. The chain links TRBV7-2 to TRBJ2-3, with TRBD2 matching over 12 bases. Trimming took 1 base from V and 3 from J; bases not matched to a gene: 2. The CDR3 contains 16 residues. Germline V gives CDR1 SGHTA, CDR2 FQGNSA. The CDR3 DNA sequence: TGTGCCAGCAGCTTAGTTCTAGCGGGGGGGACAGATACGCAGTATTTT. This gives the protein CASSLVLAGGTDTQYF. Using reference TRBV7-2 and TRBJ2-3 for the parts outside the CDR3, the full variable domain is GAGVSQSPSNKVTEKGKDVELRCDPISGHTALYWYRQSLGQGLEFLIYFQGNSAPDKSGLPSDRFSAERTGGSVSTLTIQRTQQEDSAVYLCASSLVLAGGTDTQYFGPGTRLTVL.